The present T cell receptor beta chain was sequenced within a study of vaccination and CD4 T cells after COVID-19. As for time point: late sampling 161 to 241 days after vaccination in a few convalescent patients. Treatment here: roughly ten-day PBMC culture with coronavirus spike peptide pools or control peptides (ViraFEST assay). V was shortened by 5 bases and J by 4 bases, with 10 bases between the two germline ends. Germline V gives CDR1 DFQATT, CDR2 SNEGSKA (reference sequence). CDR3 length equals 12 residues. In regard to this clonotype: The antigen is unknown.

An Oncomine TCR Beta short-read assay was used to sequence the DNA from cultured CD4+ T cells. Via MiXCR, TCRdb re-called the PCR reads, giving one row per CDR3 protein. The repertoire holds approximately 23,000 distinct CDR3 sequences, roughly two fifths seen once, with just under 30% in the top ten. The receptor comes from a human donor who had recovered from COVID-19. The rearrangement joins TRBV20-1 to TRBJ2-3; D not resolved. This specimen consisted of CD4+ T cells from blood, cultured in vitro, obtained about 7 months after SARS-CoV-2 vaccination. CDR3 nucleotide sequence: TGCAGTGCTCAGGCCCCCTCAGATACGCAGTATTTT. Translating gives CSAQAPSDTQYF.